The subject of this entry is one T cell receptor (beta chain). Its matching antigen is unknown. The data were taken from a study of Ad26.COV2.S vaccination and SARS-CoV-2 variants. Whole-study context: Intramuscular Ad26.COV2.S at 5x10^10 or 1x10^11 viral particles.

Trimming removed 10 bases at V and 4 bases at J, with 14 bases between. Per the germline V gene, CDR1 is LNHDA and CDR2 is SQIVND (reference sequence). The CDR3 consists of 13 residues. General study findings and limits: Placebo recipients had lower spike-specific TCR breadth than vaccine recipients.

Some clones are missing from TCRdb's copy, which holds only in-frame ones; the method was immunoSEQ multiplex PCR. The sample consists of about 680,000 clones, approximately 88% of them appearing once. Treatment: about 20 received Ad26.COV2.S at low or high dose, single or two shots; about five received placebo; per-sample allocation not given. Vaccine and placebo recipients were sampled on day 63 after the first injection. This receptor was obtained from a person between 18 and 65 years old who received the Ad26.COV2.S COVID-19 vaccine or a placebo. The chain has TRBV19 and TRBJ2-1; tentatively, D is TRBD1 or TRBD2 (5 bases each). Sequencing used peripheral blood, obtained in a trial of Ad26.COV2.S vaccine versus placebo. The CDR3 nucleotides read TGTGCCACCAGGGCGGAGGTGTACAATGAGCAGTTCTTC. Its protein is CATRAEVYNEQFF.